The rows below give T cell receptor beta chains drawn from one sample of a study of PD-L1 blockade in urothelial cancer. Method: immunoSEQ multiplex PCR; TCRdb's copy keeps in-frame clones and lacks some. The table shows roughly 51,000 clones, with roughly 88% occurring only once. This sample comprised PBMCs, obtained around atezolizumab (anti-PD-L1) treatment. The receptors derive from a man aged 45 to 65 with urothelial cancer. Both conserved end residues are trimmed from each CDR3. Fields, in order: V gene, CDR3 protein.

V: TRBV9
CDR3: ASSAAGTANTEAF

V: TRBV11-3
CDR3: ASSFYPGLAGEKQY

V: TRBV5-1
CDR3: ASSLEDGVGANVLT

V: TRBV30
CDR3: ASNHGERGGDDTGELF

V: TRBV30
CDR3: AWSVREKGEQF

V: TRBV28
CDR3: ASSTLAGPTDTQY

V: TRBV23-1
CDR3: ASSQSGPFFYNSPLH

V: TRBV2
CDR3: ASSEALGAGGWF

V: TRBV14
CDR3: ASSLRTVNTEAF

V: TRBV5-8
CDR3: ASSLGWGGVNNQPQH

V: TRBV28
CDR3: ASSSPRQGGDEQY

V: TRBV4-1
CDR3: ASSQFSQTSGGRDTQY

V: TRBV2
CDR3: ASSEEELAPGELF

V: TRBV6-1
CDR3: ASSESSWPQH

V: TRBV29-1
CDR3: SGTGGTEAF

V: TRBV27
CDR3: ASRTSVSYEQY

V: TRBV7-9
CDR3: ASSSREGTNTGELF

V: TRBV23-1
CDR3: ASSQSRDRGIVNGYT

V: TRBV10-2
CDR3: ASSAAVLSGANVLT

V: TRBV19
CDR3: ASSGRVNSYEQY

V: TRBV27
CDR3: ASSYTRGHYNEQF

V: TRBV19
CDR3: ASSPRTGNSNQPQH

V: TRBV13
CDR3: ASSLFLLAGGSSSTDTQY

V: TRBV30
CDR3: AYPKGTAVVNTGELF

V: TRBV30
CDR3: AWARTGGGYGYT

V: TRBV27
CDR3: ASSLTGLGEKLF

V: TRBV6-5
CDR3: ASSPPGQGAREQY

V: TRBV23-1
CDR3: ASSQSRRRHREGIGEQY

V: TRBV6-5
CDR3: ASSASGYGYT

V: TRBV4-1
CDR3: ASSHQVGEQY

V: TRBV6-1
CDR3: ASSGTGTNEKLF

V: TRBV9
CDR3: ASSGGPSGGEETQY

V: TRBV4-1
CDR3: ASSDMDRGRYT

V: TRBV2
CDR3: ASSVSSGGARETQY

V: TRBV9
CDR3: ASSPGGGQAPF

V: TRBV4-1
CDR3: ASSLLGLVADEQF

V: TRBV19
CDR3: ASSHHQGNPNQPQH

V: TRBV7-2
CDR3: ASSFPQGKPLNTEAF

V: TRBV5-1
CDR3: ASSLGQETLRYGYT

V: TRBV4-3
CDR3: ASSQDSGANTEAF

V: TRBV9
CDR3: ASSVGRGDTGELF

V: TRBV5-8
CDR3: ASSLTLAGEGYEQY

V: TRBV27
CDR3: ASSLGGNYGYT

V: TRBV11-2
CDR3: ASSLGRPGQLSYEQY

V: TRBV11-2
CDR3: ASSLGAHRGRGEQF

V: TRBV29-1
CDR3: SAPPQGSYGYT

V: TRBV6-5
CDR3: ATQSRLSTDTQY

V: TRBV12-5
CDR3: ASGSGEYTGELF

V: TRBV13
CDR3: ASSPTGDLGSYEQY

V: TRBV6-1
CDR3: ASKELAGGPDTQY

V: TRBV19
CDR3: ASSFLAGGPDEQF

V: TRBV6-1
CDR3: ASSKVARGDSGNTIY

V: TRBV9
CDR3: ASSQLAGGNNEQF

V: TRBV6-6
CDR3: ASSYSAASSYEQY

V: TRBV6-1
CDR3: ASSELAHQPQH

V: TRBV15
CDR3: ATSRAGSGELF

V: TRBV10-1
CDR3: ASSETTMRMLGSSTDTQY

V: TRBV11-2
CDR3: ASSPLGKRGATDTQY

V: TRBV30
CDR3: AWMGLGTVYGYT

V: TRBV28
CDR3: ASSSPEGGSLSNQPQH